Below, one T cell receptor beta chain is given with its context. Its antigen is unknown. The data stem from a study of vaccination and CD4 T cells after COVID-19. Study-level background: Overlapping spike pools from SARS-CoV-2 and HCoV-NL63, HCoV-OC43 and HCoV-229E served as culture stimuli.

After removal of 2 bases from V and 6 bases from J, the junction contained 3 bases not matched to a gene. Looked up from germline, CDR1 is KGHSH and CDR2 is LQKENI. This CDR3 spans 14 amino acids. Cultured CD4+ T-cell DNA underwent Oncomine TCR Beta short-read sequencing. TCRdb analysed the PCR reads with MiXCR anew, one entry per CDR3 protein. The repertoire includes more than 11,000 distinct CDR3 sequences, about 29% of them detected once, and under 20% sits in the top ten. Documented treatment: roughly 10-day PBMC culture with coronavirus spike peptide pools or control peptides (ViraFEST assay). The gene calls are TRBV18 and TRBJ1-5, with TRBD1 matching 8 bases. The clonotype comes from a human donor who received a COVID-19 vaccine. The sample here was CD4+ T cells from blood, cultured in vitro, taken before SARS-CoV-2 vaccination. The CDR3 is CASSPRDRGQPQHF. DNA of the CDR3: TGTGCCAGCTCACCAAGAGACAGGGGTCAGCCCCAGCATTTT.